This paragraph covers one T cell receptor beta chain sequence. Per the germline V gene, CDR1 is SGHRS and CDR2 is YFSETQ. The ends were cut back, 0 bases at V and 4 bases at J, with 7 bases in the middle. The CDR3 totals 13 residues. The record originates from a study of control samples from healthy donors and cancer patients. The data were produced by immunoSEQ multiplex PCR, yet TCRdb's version contains in-frame clones alone and is incomplete. The sample contains roughly 9,700 clones, more than 75% of which appear only once. The rearrangement links TRBV5-1 to TRBJ1-2; D gene unclear. The sequencing input was PBMCs. The TCR was taken from a man aged 60-69 years with colorectal cancer. The CDR3: CASSLERTYGYTF. The CDR3 nucleotides are TGCGCCAGCAGCTTGGAGAGAACCTATGGCTACACCTTC. Drawing the rest from reference TRBV5-1 and TRBJ1-2, the complete variable domain is KAGVTQTPRYLIKTRGQQVTLSCSPISGHRSVSWYQQTPGQGLQFLFEYFSETQRNKGNFPGRFSGRQFSNSRSEMNVSTLELGDSALYLCASSLERTYGYTFGSGTRLTVV.